One and the same sample provided the 21 T cell receptor beta chains below, sequenced in a study of blood T cells in healthy people across ages. A second PCR of roughly 7 to 11 cycles used a sample-barcoded 5' primer and a J-beta primer mix. TCRdb fed the 5' RACE reads into MiXCR, producing one record per CDR3 protein. The sample lists 600,000 to 800,000 distinct CDR3 sequences, around 52% occurring once. Specimen: blood. These receptors originate from an elderly woman in good health.

The chain combines TRBV25-1 with TRBJ1-2; perhaps TRBD1 as D (5 bases). Trimming cost V 4 bases and J 0 bases, with 15 bases left between them. The germline gives CDR1 MGHDK, CDR2 SYGVNS. CDR3 length equals 16 residues. The CDR3 DNA is TGTGCCAGCAGTGCTCCCGACAGATGGGCTAACTATGGCTACACCTTC. It encodes CASSAPDRWANYGYTF.

Points on this clonotype: A read error may be the cause here, since a much bigger clone is one base away. The chain uses TRBV20-1 and TRBJ1-2, with a tentative D call TRBD1 (6 bases). Trimming took 1 base from V and 4 from J, leaving 16 bases between them. The length of the CDR3 is 15 residues. Germline V lookup: CDR1 DFQATT, CDR2 SNEGSKA (reference sequence). DNA of the CDR3: TGCAGTGCTAGAGTCCAGGGTTGGGGGGCCTATGGCTACACCTTC. It is translated as CSARVQGWGAYGYTF.

This clonotype occurred once. Relative to the germline gene, one junction end is altered; a read error may explain this. The chain recombines TRBV11-3 with TRBJ2-1, with D perhaps matching TRBD2 (7 bases). Germline CDR1 SGHNT, CDR2 YENEEA. This CDR3 is 17 amino acids long. The CDR3 coding sequence is TGTGCCAGTAGCTTAGATCGGGGGGCGGCGGGAGCAACTGAGCAGTTCTTC. This translates into CASSLDRGAAGATEQFF.

The rearrangement joins TRBV20-1 to TRBJ2-6; the D gene could be TRBD1 or TRBD2 (5 bases each). CDR1 is DFQATT and CDR2 is SNEGSKA in the germline V gene (reference sequence). The germline V and J ends were trimmed by 3 bases and 0 bases, with 15 bases remaining between them. This CDR3 is built from 17 residues. CDR3 coding DNA: TGCAGTGCTAGTGATACCTCAGGGACCTCTGGGGCCAACGTCCTGACTTTC. Its translation: CSASDTSGTSGANVLTF.

The sample holds one count of this clonotype. The chain employs TRBV29-1 and TRBJ2-5, with D perhaps being TRBD1 or TRBD2 (5 bases each). Per the germline V gene, CDR1 is SQVTM and CDR2 is ANQGSEA. There are 13 residues in the CDR3. The ends were cut back, 5 bases at V and 1 base at J, with 11 bases in the middle. The CDR3 nucleotides read TGCAGCGTTCCGAAGGGGACCCAAGAGACCCAGTACTTC. It translates to CSVPKGTQETQYF.

A remark on this clonotype: A much bigger clone sits one base away, suggesting this may be a read error. V and J are TRBV20-1 and TRBJ2-5; TRBD2 might be the D (6 bases). V was trimmed by 4 bases and J by 11 bases, leaving 23 bases between them. The CDR3 sequence is 14 residues long. The germline V gene has CDR1 DFQATT and CDR2 SNEGSKA (reference sequence). CDR3 nucleotides: TGCAGTGCTAAAGCTCTCATCACCGGGACTGCACAGTACTTC. Amino acid sequence: CSAKALITGTAQYF.

This clonotype came up many times. One end of the junction does not line up with germline, which may come from a read error. This chain's CDR3 is CASSSGSGPYSYNGQFF. CDR3 sequence (DNA): TGTGCCAGCAGCTCAGGTAGCGGGCCCTACTCCTACAATGGGCAGTTCTTC. The genes are TRBV7-2 and TRBJ2-1, with 7 bases matching TRBD2. CDR3 length: 17 residues. Germline-derived CDR1 and CDR2 are SGHTA and FQGNSA.

The chain links TRBV20-1 to TRBJ2-7; TRBD1 agrees at 9 bases. This CDR3 contains 13 residues. Unmatched junction bases numbered 3, after V lost 3 bases and J lost 3 bases. Germline CDR1 reads DFQATT; CDR2 reads SNEGSKA (reference sequence). The CDR3 coding sequence is TGCAGTGCTAGTAAGGGACAGGGCTACGAGCAGTACTTC. As protein: CSASKGQGYEQYF.

This clonotype showed up just a few times. The chain recombines TRBV7-9 with TRBJ1-4; D is uncertain. The CDR3 is made up of 14 amino acids. Germline loops: CDR1 SEHNR, CDR2 FQNEAQ (reference sequence). The V gene lost 2 bases and the J gene lost 4 bases, with 8 bases spanning the gap. CDR3 in DNA: TGTGCCAGCAGCTTATGGGATGTTAATGAAAAACTGTTTTTT. It is translated as CASSLWDVNEKLFF.

Notes on this clonotype: Being one base from a much bigger clone, this may be a read error. The rearrangement links TRBV4-1 to TRBJ2-1; D ambiguous. Germline V lookup: CDR1 MGHRA, CDR2 YSYEKL. This CDR3 is 14 amino acids long. The CDR3 region is CASSQDQVYNEQLF. The CDR3 DNA is TGCGCCAGCAGCCAAGATCAGGTATACAATGAGCAGTTATTC.

This clonotype was counted only a few times. This chain connects TRBV28 to TRBJ2-7, with a weak D call TRBD1 (6 bases). Germline values: CDR1 MDHEN, CDR2 SYDVKM. The CDR3 loop spans 14 amino acids. The V and J ends lost 7 bases and 4 bases respectively, with 17 bases between them. CDR3 sequence reads: CASTPAGTLYEQYF. In DNA, the CDR3 is TGTGCCAGCACCCCAGCCGGGACACTATACGAGCAGTACTTC. The whole variable domain, remainder taken from reference TRBV28 and TRBJ2-7, is DVKVTQSSRYLVKRTGEKVFLECVQDMDHENMFWYRQDPGLGLRLIYFSYDVKMKEKGDIPEGYSVSREKKERFSLILESASTNQTSMYLCASTPAGTLYEQYFGPGTRLTVT.

The V gene is TRBV24-1, the J gene TRBJ2-2, with 10 bases lining up with TRBD1. V shed 4 bases, J shed 4 bases, and the junction held 5 bases outside the gene matches. CDR3 length: 16 residues. The germline gives CDR1 KGHDR, CDR2 SFDVKD. CDR3: CATSDVTGGRTGELFF. As DNA, the CDR3 is TGTGCCACCAGTGACGTGACAGGGGGCCGCACCGGGGAGCTGTTTTTT.

This clonotype has a count of ten or more. The V gene is TRBV5-1, the J gene TRBJ2-1; D is uncertain. Germline CDR1 is SGHRS and CDR2 is YFSETQ. This CDR3 is 15 amino acids long. Trimming left V 4 bases short and J 8 bases short, with 19 bases between. CDR3 in DNA: TGCGCCAGCAGCGGAATGGACCCCCGTGTTGATGAGCAGTTCTTC. Translating gives CASSGMDPRVDEQFF.

This clonotype was detected only once. A much larger clone lies one base from this, so it may be a read error. The chain is built from TRBV9 and TRBJ2-5, with D possibly matching TRBD1 (6 bases). This CDR3 region has 14 residues. CDR1 and CDR2 from the germline V gene are SGDLS and YYNGEE. V was clipped by 3 bases and J by 3 bases, with 12 bases between them. The CDR3 loop reads CASSAAGAKETQYF. The DNA of the CDR3 is TGTGCCAGCAGCGCAGCAGGGGCTAAAGAGACCCAGTACTTC.

As regards this clonotype: A read error may produce the germline difference seen at one junction end. V is TRBV7-3 and J is TRBJ2-1, with a possible D match to TRBD2 (6 bases). From germline, CDR1 is SGHTA and CDR2 FQGTGA. CDR3 length: 12 amino acids. The CDR3 here is CACSPSSDEQFF. The DNA for the CDR3 is TGTGCCTGCAGCCCCTCTAGCGATGAGCAGTTCTTC.

This clonotype came up a few times. The rearrangement uses TRBV9 and TRBJ2-6, with 8 bases aligning to TRBD2. V shed 10 bases and J 0 bases; nucleotides not matched to a gene: 6. The length of the CDR3 is 15 residues. The germline gives CDR1 SGDLS, CDR2 YYNGEE. The CDR3 nucleotides read TGTGCCTCCCGGGGGGGCTTCTCTGGGGCCAACGTCCTGACTTTC. Translation: CASRGGFSGANVLTF.

This clonotype has ten or more counts. The rearrangement links TRBV20-1 to TRBJ2-3, with 13 bases lining up with TRBD2. The germline gives CDR1 DFQATT, CDR2 SNEGSKA (reference sequence). Unmatched junction bases numbered 7, after V lost 1 base and J lost 6 bases. The CDR3 contains 16 residues. The CDR3 DNA reads as TGCAGTGCTAGAGCGGGGAGGACTAGCGGGGGTGATACGCAGTATTTT. Its protein product is CSARAGRTSGGDTQYF.

The genes are TRBV11-2 and TRBJ2-3; D remains ambiguous. The CDR3 consists of 13 residues. CDR1 and CDR2 (germline): SGHAT, FQNNGV. The V end was cut by 7 bases, the J end by 4 bases, with 12 bases between. CDR3 DNA sequence: TGTGCCAGCAAAAAGGTGGGGTCAGATACGCAGTATTTT. Amino acid sequence: CASKKVGSDTQYF.

This clonotype was seen many times. J is TRBJ2-3 and V is TRBV5-6, with TRBD1 matching 7 bases. The germline gives CDR1 SGHDT, CDR2 YYEEEE. Losses at the gene ends were 4 bases for V and 4 bases for J; bases not matched to a gene: 6. This CDR3 is 14 amino acids long. The CDR3 is CASSKTGRADTQYF. As DNA, the CDR3 is TGTGCCAGCAGCAAGACAGGGCGGGCAGATACGCAGTATTTT.

A word on this clonotype: A read error is possible here, since a much larger clone lies one base away. The chain has TRBV10-3 and TRBJ2-1; 13 nucleotides align to TRBD2. Losses at the gene ends were 6 bases for V and 9 bases for J; bases not matched to a gene: 11. The CDR3 runs 16 residues. The V gene's germline CDR1 is ENHRY and CDR2 SYGVKD. CDR3 sequence: CAIRNSGTSGTSEQFF. As DNA, the CDR3 is TGTGCCATCAGGAATTCCGGGACTAGCGGGACCAGTGAGCAGTTCTTC.

Turning to this clonotype: Possible read error: a much larger clone is one base away. The rearrangement links TRBV7-8 to TRBJ2-1, with 10 bases matching TRBD2. The CDR3 contains 16 residues. The germline CDR1 and CDR2 sequences are SGHVS and FQNEAQ. CDR3 sequence (DNA): TGTGCCAGCAACTTAGCGGGGCTAGCGGGAGTCAATGAGCAGTTCTTC. Amino acids: CASNLAGLAGVNEQFF.